The clone carrying this T cell receptor (beta chain) appeared many times. What it recognizes is unknown. Amplification targeted TCR beta CDR3 regions from RNA transcripts. With the HTBI primer set, the TCR CDR3 went through a first round of RT-PCR. MiXCR was run by TCRdb on the multiplex PCR reads, yielding one entry per CDR3 protein. The sample lists around 250,000 distinct CDR3 sequences, approximately 16% occurring once. Germline CDR1 and CDR2: LGHDT and YNNKEL (reference sequence). This CDR3 region has 20 residues. The junction had 19 bases not matched to a gene; V was cut back by 1 base and J by 7 bases. This sample stems from a study of T cells in Graves' hyperthyroidism and ophthalmopathy. Study-wide points: Ophthalmopathy, as predicted by the model, came a median roughly 6.5 months after the prediction.

Patients were excluded because of uncontrolled infection, other autoimmune disease, pregnancy or lactation. This sequence was found in a woman aged 18-35 years with Graves' ophthalmopathy. The sequencing input was blood. V gene TRBV3-1 combines with J gene TRBJ2-1, with 10 bases aligning to TRBD2. DNA of the CDR3: TGTGCCAGCAGCCAAGTCCAGGTGATAGCGGGGGGCCAAGGAGCAAATGAGCAGTTCTTC. It translates to CASSQVQVIAGGQGANEQFF.